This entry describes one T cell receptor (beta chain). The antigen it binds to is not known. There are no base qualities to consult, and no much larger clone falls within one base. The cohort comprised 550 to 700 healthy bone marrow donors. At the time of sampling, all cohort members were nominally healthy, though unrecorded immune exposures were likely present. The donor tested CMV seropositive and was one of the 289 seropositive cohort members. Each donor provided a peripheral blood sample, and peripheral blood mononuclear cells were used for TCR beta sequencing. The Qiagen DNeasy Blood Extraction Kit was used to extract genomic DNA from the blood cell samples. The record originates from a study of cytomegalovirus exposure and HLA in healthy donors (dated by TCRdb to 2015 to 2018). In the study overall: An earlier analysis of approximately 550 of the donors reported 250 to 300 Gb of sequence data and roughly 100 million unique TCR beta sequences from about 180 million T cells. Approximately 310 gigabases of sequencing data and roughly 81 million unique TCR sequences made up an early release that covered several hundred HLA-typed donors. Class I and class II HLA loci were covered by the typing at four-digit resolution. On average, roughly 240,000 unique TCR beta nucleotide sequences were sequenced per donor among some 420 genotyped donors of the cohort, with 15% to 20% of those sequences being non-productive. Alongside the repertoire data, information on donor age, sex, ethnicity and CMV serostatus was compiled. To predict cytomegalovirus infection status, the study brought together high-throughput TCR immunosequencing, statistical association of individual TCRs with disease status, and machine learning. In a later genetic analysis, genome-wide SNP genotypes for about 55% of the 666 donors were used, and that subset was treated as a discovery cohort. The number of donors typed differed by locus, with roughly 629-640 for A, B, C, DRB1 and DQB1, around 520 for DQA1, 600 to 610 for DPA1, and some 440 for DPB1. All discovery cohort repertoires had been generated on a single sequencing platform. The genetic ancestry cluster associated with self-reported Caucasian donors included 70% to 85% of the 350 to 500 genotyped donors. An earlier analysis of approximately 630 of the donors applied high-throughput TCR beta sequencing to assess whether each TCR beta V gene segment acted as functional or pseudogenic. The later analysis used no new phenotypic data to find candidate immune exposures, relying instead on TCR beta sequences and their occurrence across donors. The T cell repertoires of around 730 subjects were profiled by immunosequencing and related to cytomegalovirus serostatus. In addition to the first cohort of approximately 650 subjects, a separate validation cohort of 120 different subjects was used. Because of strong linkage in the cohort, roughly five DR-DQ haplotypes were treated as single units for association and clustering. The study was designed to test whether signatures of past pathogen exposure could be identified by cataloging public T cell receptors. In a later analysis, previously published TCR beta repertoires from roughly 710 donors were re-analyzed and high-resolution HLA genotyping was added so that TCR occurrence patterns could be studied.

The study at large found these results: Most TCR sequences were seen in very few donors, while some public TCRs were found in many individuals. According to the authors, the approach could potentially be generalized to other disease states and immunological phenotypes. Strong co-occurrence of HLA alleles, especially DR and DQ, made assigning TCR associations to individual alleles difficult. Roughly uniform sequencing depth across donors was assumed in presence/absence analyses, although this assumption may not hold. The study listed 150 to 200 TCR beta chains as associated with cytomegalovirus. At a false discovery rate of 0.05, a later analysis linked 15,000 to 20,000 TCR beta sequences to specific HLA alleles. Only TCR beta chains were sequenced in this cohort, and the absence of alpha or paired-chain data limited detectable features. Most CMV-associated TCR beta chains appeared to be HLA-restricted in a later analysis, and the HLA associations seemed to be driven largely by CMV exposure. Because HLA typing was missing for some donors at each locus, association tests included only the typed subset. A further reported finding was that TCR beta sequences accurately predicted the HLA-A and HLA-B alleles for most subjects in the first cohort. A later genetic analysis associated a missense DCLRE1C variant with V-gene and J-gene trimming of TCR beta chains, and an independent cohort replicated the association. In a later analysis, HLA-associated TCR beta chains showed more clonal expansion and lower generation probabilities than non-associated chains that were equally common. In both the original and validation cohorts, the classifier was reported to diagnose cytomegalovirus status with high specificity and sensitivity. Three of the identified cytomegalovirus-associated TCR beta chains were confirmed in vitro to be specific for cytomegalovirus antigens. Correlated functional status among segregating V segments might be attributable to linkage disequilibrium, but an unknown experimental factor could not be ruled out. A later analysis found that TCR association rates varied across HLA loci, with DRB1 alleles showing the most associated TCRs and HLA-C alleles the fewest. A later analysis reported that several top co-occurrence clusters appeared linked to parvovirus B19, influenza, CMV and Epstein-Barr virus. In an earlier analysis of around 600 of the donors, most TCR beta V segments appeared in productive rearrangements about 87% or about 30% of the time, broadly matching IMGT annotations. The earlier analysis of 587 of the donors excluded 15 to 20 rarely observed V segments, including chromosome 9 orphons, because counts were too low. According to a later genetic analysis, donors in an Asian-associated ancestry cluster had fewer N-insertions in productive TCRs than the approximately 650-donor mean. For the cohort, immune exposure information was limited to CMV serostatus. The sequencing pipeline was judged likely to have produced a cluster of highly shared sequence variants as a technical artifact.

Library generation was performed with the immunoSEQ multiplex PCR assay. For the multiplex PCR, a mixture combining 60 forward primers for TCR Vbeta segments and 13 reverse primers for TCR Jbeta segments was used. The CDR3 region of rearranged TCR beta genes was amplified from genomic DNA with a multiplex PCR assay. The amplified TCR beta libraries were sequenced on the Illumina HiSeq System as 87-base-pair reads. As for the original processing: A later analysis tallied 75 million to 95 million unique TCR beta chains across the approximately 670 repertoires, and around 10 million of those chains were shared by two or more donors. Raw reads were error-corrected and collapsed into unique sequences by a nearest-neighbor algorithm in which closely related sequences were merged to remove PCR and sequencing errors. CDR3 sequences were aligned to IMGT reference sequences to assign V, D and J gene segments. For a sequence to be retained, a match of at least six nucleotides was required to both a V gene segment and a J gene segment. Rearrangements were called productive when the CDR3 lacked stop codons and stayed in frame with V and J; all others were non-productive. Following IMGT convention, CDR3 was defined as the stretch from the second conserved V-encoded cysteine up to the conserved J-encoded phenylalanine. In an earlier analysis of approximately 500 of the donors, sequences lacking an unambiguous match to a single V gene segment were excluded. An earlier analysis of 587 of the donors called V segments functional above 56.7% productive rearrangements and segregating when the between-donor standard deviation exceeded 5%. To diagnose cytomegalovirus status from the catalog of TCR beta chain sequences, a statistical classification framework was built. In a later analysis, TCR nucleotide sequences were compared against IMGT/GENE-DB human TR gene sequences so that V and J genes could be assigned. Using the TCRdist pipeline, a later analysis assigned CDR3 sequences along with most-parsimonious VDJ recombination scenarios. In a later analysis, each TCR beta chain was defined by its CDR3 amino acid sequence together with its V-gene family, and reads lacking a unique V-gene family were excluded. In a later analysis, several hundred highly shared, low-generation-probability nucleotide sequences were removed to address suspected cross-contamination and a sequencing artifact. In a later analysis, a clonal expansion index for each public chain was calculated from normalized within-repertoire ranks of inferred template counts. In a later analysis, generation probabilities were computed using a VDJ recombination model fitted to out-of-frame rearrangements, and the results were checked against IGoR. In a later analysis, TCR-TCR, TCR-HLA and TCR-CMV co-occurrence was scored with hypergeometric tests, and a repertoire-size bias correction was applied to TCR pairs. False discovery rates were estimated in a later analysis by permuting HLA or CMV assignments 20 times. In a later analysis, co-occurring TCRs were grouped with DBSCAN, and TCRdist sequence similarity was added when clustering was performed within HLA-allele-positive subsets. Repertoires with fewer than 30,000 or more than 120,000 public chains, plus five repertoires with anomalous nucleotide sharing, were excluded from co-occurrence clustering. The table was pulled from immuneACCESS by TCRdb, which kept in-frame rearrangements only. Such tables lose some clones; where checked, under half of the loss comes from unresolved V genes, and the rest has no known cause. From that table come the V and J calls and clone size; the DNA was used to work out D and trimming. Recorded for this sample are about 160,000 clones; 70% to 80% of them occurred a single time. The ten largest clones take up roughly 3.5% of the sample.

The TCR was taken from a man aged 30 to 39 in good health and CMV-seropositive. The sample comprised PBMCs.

In nucleotide form, the sequence is TGTGCCAGCAGTGCTAGGGGGCGCGGTACTGAAGCTTTCTTT. Its amino acids are CASSARGRGTEAFF. The chain couples TRBV6-5 to TRBJ1-1; TRBD1 fits 7 bases in the junction. From the cysteine through the phenylalanine, the CDR3 covers 14 amino acids. The entry retains the CDR3 DNA only, 42 bases that are in frame from base 1. The V end gives up 5 bases and the J end 5 bases, leaving 8 bases in the junction not matched to a gene. For CDR1 and CDR2, the germline V gene lists MNHEY and SVGAGI.